This T cell receptor beta chain was identified in a study of blood T cell repertoires in COVID-19. Sequencing used immunoSEQ multiplex PCR; TCRdb keeps in-frame clones, though not all of them. The sample lists roughly 75,000 clones, 90% occurring once. The CDR3 spans 18 residues. CDR1 LNHDA and CDR2 SQIVND come from the germline V gene (reference sequence). Trimming cost V 4 bases and J 7 bases, with 29 bases left between them. The sequenced material came from peripheral blood. The chain uses TRBV19 and TRBJ2-7; tentatively, D is TRBD2 (6 bases). This receptor was taken from a human donor in a cohort sampled during active COVID-19. The CDR3, as DNA: TGTGCCAGTAGTAGATCAGCGTGGGGGGTCTCCAATAGAGGGGAGCAGTACTTC. Encoded protein: CASSRSAWGVSNRGEQYF. Full variable domain (missing parts from reference TRBV19 and TRBJ2-7): DGGITQSPKYLFRKEGQNVTLSCEQNLNHDAMYWYRQDPGQGLRLIYYSQIVNDFQKGDIAEGYSVSREKKESFPLTVTSAQKNPTAFYLCASSRSAWGVSNRGEQYFGPGTRLTVT.